One and the same sample provided the 14 T cell receptor beta chains below, sequenced in a study of blood T cell repertoires in COVID-19. Generated by immunoSEQ multiplex PCR, the TCRdb table keeps only in-frame clones and is missing some. Here the sample spans 70,000 or so clones, about 89% being singletons. Material for sequencing was peripheral blood. These receptors came from a man over 45 with active COVID-19.

The rearrangement links TRBV19 to TRBJ2-5; 7 bases are shared with TRBD1. Losses at the gene ends were 5 bases for V and 2 bases for J; bases not matched to a gene: 8. From germline, CDR1 is LNHDA and CDR2 SQIVND (reference sequence). CDR3 size: 15 residues. CDR3 in amino acids: CASSATGVRQETQYF. The CDR3 DNA sequence: TGTGCCAGTAGTGCCACAGGGGTTCGTCAAGAGACCCAGTACTTC.

The V and J genes are TRBV6-5 and TRBJ1-1; the D gene is possibly TRBD1 (5 bases). The germline CDR1 and CDR2 sequences are MNHEY and SVGAGI. This CDR3 is built from 13 residues. V was shortened by 8 bases and J by 6 bases, with 16 bases between the two germline ends. The CDR3 loop is CASLRGGGSEAFF. The CDR3 coding sequence is TGTGCCAGCCTCCGAGGCGGGGGGTCTGAAGCTTTCTTT.

The chain employs TRBV7-8 and TRBJ1-1; D is uncertain. Looked up from germline, CDR1 is SGHVS and CDR2 is FQNEAQ. This CDR3 region has 13 residues. Trimming removed 3 bases from V and 11 bases from J, with 16 bases in between. Here the CDR3 DNA reads TGTGCCAGCAGCTTCGGACGGGAAGTCAGGGCTTTCTTT. It yields the protein CASSFGREVRAFF.

The chain combines TRBV13 with TRBJ2-5; 7 bases are a match to TRBD2. Trimming removed 2 bases from V and 1 base from J; junction bases left unmatched: 7. This CDR3 spans 16 amino acids. Germline V gene lookup returns CDR1 PRHDT and CDR2 FYEKMQ (reference sequence). CDR3 amino acids: CASSLRASGSQETQYF. CDR3 in DNA: TGTGCCAGCAGCTTACGGGCTAGCGGTTCCCAAGAGACCCAGTACTTC. Full variable domain (missing parts from reference TRBV13 and TRBJ2-5): AAGVIQSPRHLIKEKRETATLKCYPIPRHDTVYWYQQGPGQDPQFLISFYEKMQSDKGSIPDRFSAQQFSDYHSELNMSSLELGDSALYFCASSLRASGSQETQYFGPGTRLLVL.

The gene calls are TRBV7-9 and TRBJ2-5, with D possibly TRBD2 on 6 matching bases. The CDR3 is made up of 15 amino acids. The V and J ends lost 5 bases and 7 bases respectively, with 20 bases between them. CDR1 and CDR2 from the germline V gene are SEHNR and FQNEAQ (reference sequence). This chain's CDR3 is CASSPGDAGGRTQYF. Written as DNA, the CDR3 is TGTGCCAGCAGCCCGGGGGACGCCGGGGGTCGGACCCAGTACTTC.

V and J are TRBV9 and TRBJ2-5; D is possibly TRBD2 (5 bases). This CDR3 spans 14 amino acids. The germline V gene encodes CDR1 SGDLS and CDR2 YYNGEE. The V gene lost 0 bases and the J gene lost 7 bases, with 13 bases spanning the gap. CDR3 sequence (DNA): TGTGCCAGCAGCGTAGGGGAGACCCGAGGGACCCAGTACTTC. It yields the protein CASSVGETRGTQYF.

V is TRBV20-1 and J is TRBJ2-7; TRBD2 matches 13 bases. CDR3 length: 17 residues. V lost 3 bases and J lost 3; bases outside the gene matches: 11. The germline V gene encodes CDR1 DFQATT and CDR2 SNEGSKA (reference sequence). The CDR3 region has the DNA TGCAGTGCTAGTTCTGCGGGACTAGCGGGACCCGACTACGAGCAGTACTTC. Its translation: CSASSAGLAGPDYEQYF.

This sequence joins TRBV10-3 and TRBJ2-2, with D perhaps matching TRBD1 (6 bases). The V end lost 4 bases, the J end lost 5 bases, and 11 bases lay between the germline ends. The CDR3 totals 14 residues. The germline V gene encodes CDR1 ENHRY and CDR2 SYGVKD. The CDR3 loop is CAISGAQGTGELFF. For the CDR3, the DNA is TGTGCCATCAGTGGTGCACAGGGAACCGGGGAGCTGTTTTTT.

This clone was seen a handful of times. This rearrangement joins TRBV19 to TRBJ1-5; D remains unclear. The germline gives CDR1 LNHDA, CDR2 SQIVND (reference sequence). The CDR3 length is 15 residues. V was cut by 0 bases and J by 3 bases, with 9 bases left in between. The DNA of the CDR3 is TGTGCCAGTAGTATAGAGAGAAGAAACAATCAGCCCCAGCATTTT. Translation gives CASSIERRNNQPQHF.

The chain is built from TRBV7-9 and TRBJ1-1; D is possibly TRBD1 (6 bases). Germline assignment: CDR1 SEHNR and CDR2 FQNEAQ (reference sequence). V shed 7 bases and J shed 4 bases, with 13 bases lying between them. The CDR3 length is 13 residues. This CDR3 reads CASTGQLGTEAFF. DNA for the CDR3: TGTGCCAGCACCGGACAGTTAGGCACTGAAGCTTTCTTT. Complete variable domain (other parts from reference TRBV7-9 and TRBJ1-1): DTGVSQNPRHKITKRGQNVTFRCDPISEHNRLYWYRQTLGQGPEFLTYFQNEAQLEKSRLLSDRFSAERPKGSFSTLEIQRTEQGDSAMYLCASTGQLGTEAFFGQGTRLTVV.

This chain links TRBV11-1 with TRBJ2-7; no clear D gene. The germline V and J ends were trimmed by 10 bases and 1 base, with 11 bases remaining between them. CDR3 length: 12 residues. Germline CDR1 reads SGHAT; CDR2 reads FQDESV (reference sequence). The CDR3, as DNA: TGTGCCACCGCCGGTTCTTCCTACGAGCAGTACTTC. Translating it yields CATAGSSYEQYF. Combining the CDR3 with reference TRBV11-1 and TRBJ2-7 gives the whole variable domain EAEVAQSPRYKITEKSQAVAFWCDPISGHATLYWYRQILGQGPELLVQFQDESVVDDSQLPKDRFSAERLKGVDSTLKIQPAELGDSAMYLCATAGSSYEQYFGPGTRLTVT.

The chain employs TRBV5-1 and TRBJ2-1; TRBD2 might be the D (6 bases). V gave up 3 bases and J gave up 8 bases, with 21 bases separating them. Germline CDR1 is SGHRS and CDR2 is YFSETQ. The CDR3 has 16 amino acids. The CDR3 coding sequence is TGCGCCAGCAGCTACTCCGGGACTCTCGTTCGGGATGAGCAGTTCTTC. Its translation: CASSYSGTLVRDEQFF.

The chain couples TRBV27 to TRBJ1-6; tentatively, D is TRBD1 (5 bases). This CDR3 spans 15 amino acids. The V gene's germline CDR1 is MNHEY and CDR2 SMNVEV (reference sequence). The V and J ends lost 3 bases and 5 bases respectively, with 11 bases between them. In DNA form, the CDR3 reads TGTGCCAGCAGTTTGCAGGGTCAGGATAATTCACCCCTCCACTTT. Translating it yields CASSLQGQDNSPLHF.

The V gene is TRBV4-1, the J gene TRBJ1-5; D not resolved. The CDR3 consists of 14 residues. Trimming removed 2 bases at V and 6 bases at J, with 11 bases between. Germline V gene data show CDR1 as MGHRA and CDR2 as YSYEKL. The CDR3 here is CASSQSGYGQPQHF. CDR3 sequence (DNA): TGCGCCAGCAGCCAATCCGGGTACGGTCAGCCCCAGCATTTT.